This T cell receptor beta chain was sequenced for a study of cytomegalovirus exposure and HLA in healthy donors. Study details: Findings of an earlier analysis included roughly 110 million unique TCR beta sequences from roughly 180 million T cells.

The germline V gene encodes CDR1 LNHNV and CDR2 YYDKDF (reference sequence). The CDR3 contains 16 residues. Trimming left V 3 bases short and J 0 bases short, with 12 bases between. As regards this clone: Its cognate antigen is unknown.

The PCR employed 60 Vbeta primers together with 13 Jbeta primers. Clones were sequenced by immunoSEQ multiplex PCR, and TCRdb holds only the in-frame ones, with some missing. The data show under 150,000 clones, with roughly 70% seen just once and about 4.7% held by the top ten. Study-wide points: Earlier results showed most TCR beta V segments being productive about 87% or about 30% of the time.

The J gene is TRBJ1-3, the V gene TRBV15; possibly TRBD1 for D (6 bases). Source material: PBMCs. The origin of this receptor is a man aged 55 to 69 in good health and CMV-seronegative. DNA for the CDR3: TGTGCCACCAGCAGGGGGGACACCACCTCTGGAAACACCATATATTTT. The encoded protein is CATSRGDTTSGNTIYF.